One and the same sample provided the 32 T cell receptor beta chains below, sequenced in a study of blood T cell repertoires in COVID-19. Method: immunoSEQ multiplex PCR; TCRdb's copy keeps in-frame clones and lacks some. There are about 180,000 clones in the sample; about 84% occur only once, and around 8.6% lies in the top ten. Sequencing was performed on PBMCs or T cells enriched from blood (not recorded which). All receptors derive from a woman in her thirties who had recovered from COVID-19.

The chain combines TRBV4-1 with TRBJ2-7; 13 positions agree with TRBD2. The CDR3 spans 15 residues. The junction had 7 bases not matched to a gene; V was cut back by 4 bases and J by 7 bases. Germline-derived CDR1 and CDR2 are MGHRA and YSYEKL. CDR3 protein: CASSRGTSGTLEQYF. The CDR3 DNA sequence: TGCGCCAGCAGCCGAGGGACTAGCGGGACCTTGGAGCAGTACTTC.

The chain has TRBV5-8 and TRBJ2-3; the match to TRBD1 covers 8 bases. Trimming cost V 3 bases and J 0 bases; bases outside gene matches: 9. This CDR3 is built from 17 residues. Germline-derived CDR1 and CDR2 are SGHTS and YDEGEE. The CDR3 loop reads CASSYRVQGASTDTQYF. The CDR3 DNA is TGTGCCAGCAGCTACCGTGTCCAGGGGGCGAGCACAGATACGCAGTATTTT.

The J gene is TRBJ1-2, the V gene TRBV4-2; 9 bases are shared with TRBD1. Germline values: CDR1 LGHNA, CDR2 YNFKEQ. This CDR3 contains 14 residues. J gave up 3 bases and V 4 bases, and 3 bases lay outside the gene matches. The CDR3 reads CASSPRTGDYGYTF. The CDR3 DNA reads as TGTGCCAGCAGCCCGAGGACAGGGGACTATGGCTACACCTTC.

CDR3: CASSQGVAGGPGNEQFF. DNA for the CDR3: TGTGCCAGCAGCCAAGGGGTAGCGGGAGGGCCGGGCAATGAGCAGTTCTTC. The chain recombines TRBV3-1 (or the pseudogene TRBV3-2) with TRBJ2-1, with 11 bases aligning to TRBD2. Germline lookup yields CDR1 LGHDT and CDR2 YNNKEL (reference sequence). The CDR3 covers 17 residues. With V trimmed by 1 base and J by 6 bases, 8 bases remained unmatched.

The CDR3 region has the DNA TGTGCCAGCAGCCCGGATCCTAGCGGGAGTCCGTTCTTC. It encodes CASSPDPSGSPFF. This rearrangement joins TRBV7-6 to TRBJ2-1; 10 bases line up with TRBD2. The trim removed 5 bases at V and 15 bases at J, leaving 10 bases unmatched. This CDR3 spans 13 amino acids. Germline assignment: CDR1 SGHVS and CDR2 FNYEAQ.

The chain has TRBV7-8 and TRBJ1-4, with a possible D match to TRBD1 (6 bases). Between the trimmed V and J ends, which lost 0 bases and 4 bases, there was a span of 18 bases. The CDR3 spans 18 residues. Germline loops: CDR1 SGHVS, CDR2 FQNEAQ. This CDR3 is CASSLAPRYPGVNEKLFF. The CDR3, as DNA: TGTGCCAGCAGCTTAGCTCCTCGGTACCCAGGGGTTAATGAAAAACTGTTTTTT.

The chain links TRBV28 to TRBJ2-7, with a tentative D call TRBD2 (5 bases). The CDR3 contains 15 residues. Trimming pared 6 bases from V and 4 bases from J, leaving 19 bases between. Germline CDR1 MDHEN, CDR2 SYDVKM. Here the CDR3 reads CASSSSGLIHYEQYF. CDR3 coding DNA: TGTGCCAGCAGCTCCAGCGGATTAATCCATTACGAGCAGTACTTC. Drawing the rest from reference TRBV28 and TRBJ2-7, the complete variable domain is DVKVTQSSRYLVKRTGEKVFLECVQDMDHENMFWYRQDPGLGLRLIYFSYDVKMKEKGDIPEGYSVSREKKERFSLILESASTNQTSMYLCASSSSGLIHYEQYFGPGTRLTVT.

This chain links TRBV27 with TRBJ2-3; 9 bases map to TRBD2. After removal of 6 bases from V and 2 bases from J, the junction contained 12 bases not matched to a gene. Germline CDR1 is MNHEY and CDR2 is SMNVEV (reference sequence). The CDR3 has 17 residues. The CDR3 loop reads CASRYTHLAGNTDTQYF. The CDR3 nucleotides are TGTGCCAGCAGATATACTCATCTAGCGGGGAACACAGATACGCAGTATTTT.

The chain recombines TRBV18 with TRBJ1-1; D might be TRBD1 (5 bases). V lost 6 bases, J lost 1 base, and 12 bases lay in between. The germline V gene has CDR1 KGHSH and CDR2 LQKENI. The CDR3 is 14 residues long. CDR3 bases: TGTGCCAGCTCGCTGACAGTGGAGAACACTGAAGCTTTCTTT. Its translation: CASSLTVENTEAFF.

This chain uses TRBV7-9 with TRBJ1-1, with unresolved D. The germline V gene encodes CDR1 SEHNR and CDR2 FQNEAQ (reference sequence). CDR3 length: 11 residues. Trimming pared 1 base from V and 11 bases from J, leaving 8 bases between. Written as DNA, the CDR3 is TGTGCCAGCAGCTTAGTGGGAGGGGCTTTCTTT. This sequence encodes CASSLVGGAFF.

This chain links TRBV27 with TRBJ1-4, with 11 bases lining up with TRBD1. In germline, CDR1 is MNHEY, CDR2 SMNVEV (reference sequence). V lost 5 bases to trimming and J lost 5 bases; unmatched junction nucleotides: 7. The CDR3 extends over 16 amino acids. For the CDR3, the DNA is TGTGCCAGCAGTGCTCGGACAGGGGGCGTCAATGAAAAACTGTTTTTT. As protein: CASSARTGGVNEKLFF.

This chain links TRBV7-8 with TRBJ2-1; the match to TRBD2 covers 12 bases. The germline CDR1 and CDR2 sequences are SGHVS and FQNEAQ. CDR3 size: 19 residues. The V segment lost 3 bases and the J segment 2 bases; nucleotides outside the gene matches: 11. CDR3 amino acids: CASSFDGLAGNLPYNEQFF. In DNA form, the CDR3 reads TGTGCCAGCAGCTTTGATGGACTAGCGGGAAACCTCCCCTACAATGAGCAGTTCTTC.

The V and J genes are TRBV28 and TRBJ2-7; D is unresolved. The V and J ends lost 1 base and 7 bases respectively, with 11 bases between them. Germline CDR1 reads MDHEN; CDR2 reads SYDVKM. CDR3 length equals 13 residues. The CDR3 coding sequence is TGTGCCAGCAGTTTATACCCAGGTTATGAGCAGTACTTC. The encoded protein is CASSLYPGYEQYF.

The V call is TRBV29-1, the J call TRBJ2-7; possible D gene TRBD1, 5 bases. This CDR3 has 12 amino acids. Germline V gene data show CDR1 as SQVTM and CDR2 as ANQGSEA. Trimming removed 7 bases from V and 0 bases from J, with 10 bases in between. DNA of the CDR3: TGCAGCGCCCGACAGAACTCCTACGAGCAGTACTTC. This gives the protein CSARQNSYEQYF.

This clone occurred once. The V call is TRBV30, the J call TRBJ1-3; D is unclear. Between the trimmed V and J ends, which lost 8 bases and 2 bases, there was a span of 13 bases. This CDR3 contains 13 residues. Germline V lookup: CDR1 GTSNPN, CDR2 SVGIG (reference sequence). Here the CDR3 reads CAGEEAAGNTIYF. CDR3 bases: TGTGCCGGGGAGGAGGCTGCTGGAAACACCATATATTTT.

The chain joins TRBV19 to TRBJ1-1; D remains unclear. V dropped 4 bases and J dropped 10 bases, with 10 bases sitting between them. CDR3 length: 11 amino acids. The germline V gene encodes CDR1 LNHDA and CDR2 SQIVND (reference sequence). The CDR3 DNA reads TGTGCCAGTAGTAACCTGGCCAGAGCTTTCTTT. It translates to CASSNLARAFF.

In this sample, this clone turned up once. The chain links TRBV29-1 to TRBJ2-7, with no clear D. CDR3 length: 11 residues. Germline V gene lookup returns CDR1 SQVTM and CDR2 ANQGSEA. CDR3 sequence: CRAAEAYEQYF. The CDR3 nucleotides read TGCAGGGCTGCGGAAGCCTACGAGCAGTACTTC.

The chain recombines TRBV14 with TRBJ1-3, with 9 bases identical to TRBD1. The CDR3 covers 15 residues. From germline, CDR1 is SGHDN and CDR2 FVKESK. With V trimmed by 4 bases and J by 7 bases, 8 bases remained unmatched. CDR3 amino acids: CASSLDRGFGNTIYF. CDR3 DNA: TGTGCCAGCAGCCTGGACAGGGGTTTTGGGAACACCATATATTTT.

This clone has only a few counts. The V and J genes are TRBV3-1 (or the pseudogene TRBV3-2) and TRBJ2-7; 11 bases line up with TRBD2. Germline trimming cut 1 base from V and 7 bases from J; bases unmatched to any gene: 6. Germline V gene sequence: CDR1 LGHDT, CDR2 YNNKEL (reference sequence). The CDR3 has 15 residues. The CDR3 spells CASSQGLAGGGEQYF. For the CDR3, the DNA is TGTGCCAGCAGCCAAGGTCTAGCGGGAGGAGGGGAGCAGTACTTC.

The chain is built from TRBV19 and TRBJ2-1, with D tentatively TRBD2 (5 bases). The CDR3 is 15 residues long. Germline V gives CDR1 LNHDA, CDR2 SQIVND (reference sequence). The V gene lost 2 bases and the J gene lost 5 bases, with 13 bases spanning the gap. The CDR3 nucleotides are TGTGCCAGTAGTATACTAGCTGGGGTTGACAATGAGCAGTTCTTC. As protein: CASSILAGVDNEQFF.

This chain connects TRBV12-3 or TRBV12-4 to TRBJ1-1; D uncertain. This CDR3 has 11 amino acids. The germline V and J ends were trimmed by 6 bases and 8 bases, with 10 bases remaining between them. The CDR3 loop reads CASRQSTEAFF. The CDR3 DNA reads TGTGCCAGCAGGCAATCTACCGAAGCTTTCTTT.

V gene TRBV18 combines with J gene TRBJ1-3, with a weak D call TRBD1 (5 bases). CDR3 length equals 16 residues. The V gene lost 4 bases and the J gene lost 0 bases, with 13 bases spanning the gap. Germline V CDR1 and CDR2: KGHSH, LQKENI. DNA of the CDR3: TGTGCCAGCTCACTAAGACAGTTCGACTCTGGAAACACCATATATTTT. Its protein product is CASSLRQFDSGNTIYF. The full variable domain, with the rest looked up from reference TRBV18 and TRBJ1-3, is NAGVMQNPRHLVRRRGQEARLRCSPMKGHSHVYWYRQLPEEGLKFMVYLQKENIIDESGMPKERFSAEFPKEGPSILRIQQVVRGDSAAYFCASSLRQFDSGNTIYFGEGSWLTVV.

J is TRBJ2-2 and V is TRBV19; 10 bases are shared with TRBD2. CDR1 and CDR2 (germline): LNHDA, SQIVND (reference sequence). This CDR3 comprises 19 residues. Trimming removed 2 bases from V and 6 bases from J; junction bases left unmatched: 15. Here the CDR3 reads CASSIWFRTSGRAPGELFF. CDR3 coding DNA: TGTGCCAGTAGTATATGGTTCAGGACAAGCGGGAGGGCCCCCGGGGAGCTGTTTTTT.

The chain employs TRBV28 and TRBJ1-2; the match to TRBD1 covers 7 bases. This CDR3 contains 14 residues. Per the germline V gene, CDR1 is MDHEN and CDR2 is SYDVKM. The V and J ends lost 7 bases and 4 bases, in that order; junction bases with no gene match: 9. CDR3 sequence reads: CASMNRGWGYGYTF. CDR3 coding DNA: TGTGCCAGCATGAACAGGGGCTGGGGCTATGGCTACACCTTC.

This chain links TRBV25-1 with TRBJ2-3; a possible D gene is TRBD2 (5 bases). Germline CDR1 and CDR2: MGHDK and SYGVNS. Between the trimmed V and J ends, which lost 4 bases and 2 bases, there was a span of 19 bases. This CDR3 is 17 amino acids long. The CDR3 nucleotides read TGTGCCAGCAGTGCGTGGTATGAGGGAGACAACACAGATACGCAGTATTTT. This codes for CASSAWYEGDNTDTQYF.

The rearrangement uses TRBV29-1 and TRBJ2-7; D call uncertain. The V and J ends lost 7 bases and 4 bases respectively, with 11 bases between them. The V gene's germline CDR1 is SQVTM and CDR2 ANQGSEA. The CDR3 length is 11 residues. CDR3 coding DNA: TGCAGCGCCAGTTCACGTTACGAGCAGTACTTC. Translation gives CSASSRYEQYF.

V is TRBV12-5 and J is TRBJ2-1, with 7 bases identical to TRBD1. Germline V gene lookup returns CDR1 LGHNT and CDR2 FRNRAP. CDR3 length equals 15 residues. Germline trimming cut 4 bases from V and 4 bases from J; bases unmatched to any gene: 7. CDR3 in amino acids: CASGYLAGGYNEQFF. CDR3 sequence (DNA): TGTGCTAGTGGTTATCTGGCAGGGGGATACAATGAGCAGTTCTTC.

V gene TRBV5-1 combines with J gene TRBJ1-1, with D maybe TRBD1 (5 bases). Germline assignment: CDR1 SGHRS and CDR2 YFSETQ. Trimming pared 4 bases from V and 0 bases from J, leaving 7 bases between. The CDR3 has 13 amino acids. In nucleotides, the CDR3 is TGCGCCAGCAGCGGGGCCGTGAACACTGAAGCTTTCTTT. Encoded protein: CASSGAVNTEAFF.

The J gene is TRBJ2-3, the V gene TRBV12-5, with a possible D match to TRBD2 (5 bases). Germline V CDR1 and CDR2: LGHNT, FRNRAP. Trimming cost V 3 bases and J 3 bases, with 7 bases left between them. CDR3 length: 13 amino acids. The CDR3 spells CASGFSGTDTQYF. CDR3 nucleotides: TGTGCTAGTGGTTTCTCGGGGACAGATACGCAGTATTTT. The full variable domain, its missing parts supplied by reference TRBV12-5 and TRBJ2-3, is DARVTQTPRHKVTEMGQEVTMRCQPILGHNTVFWYRQTMMQGLELLAYFRNRAPLDDSGMPKDRFSAEMPDATLATLKIQPSEPRDSAVYFCASGFSGTDTQYFGPGTRLTVL.

DNA for the CDR3: TGTGCCACCAGTGATTTGCCCGGGACAGGTGGCTACACCTTC. Protein: CATSDLPGTGGYTF. This chain links TRBV24-1 with TRBJ1-2; 8 bases map to TRBD1. This CDR3 region has 14 residues. V dropped 0 bases and J dropped 7; count of bases not matched to a gene: 3. CDR1 is KGHDR, CDR2 SFDVKD, per germline.

CDR3 region: CASSPGQGAIGGYTF. DNA for the CDR3: TGTGCCAGCAGCCCCGGACAGGGGGCGATAGGTGGCTACACCTTC. The chain uses TRBV7-9 and TRBJ1-2, with 11 bases matching TRBD1. This CDR3 contains 15 residues. The V gene's germline CDR1 is SEHNR and CDR2 FQNEAQ (reference sequence). The V gene end was trimmed by 5 bases and the J gene end by 7 bases; junction bases not matched to a gene: 9.

V and J are TRBV30 and TRBJ2-7; D remains unclear. CDR3 length: 13 residues. Per the germline V gene, CDR1 is GTSNPN and CDR2 is SVGIG (reference sequence). V was clipped by 0 bases and J by 3 bases, with 9 bases between them. The CDR3 region is CAWSVTVGYEQYF. The CDR3 DNA follows: TGTGCCTGGAGTGTAACGGTTGGCTACGAGCAGTACTTC.